Listed below are T cell receptor beta chains from one sample, sequenced in a study of human T cells and chemical hapten exposure. TCRdb re-analysed the RACE reads in MiXCR, keeping a single row per CDR3 protein. Here the sample spans fewer than 140,000 distinct CDR3 sequences, around 12% being singletons. Sequencing was performed on whole blood, taken in connection with sensitization to the hapten diphenylcyclopropenone (DPC). Every receptor here comes from a woman between 50 and 59 years old with alopecia areata. Some clones in this sample may be carry-over from other donors' samples. CDR3s include the opening cysteine and the closing phenylalanine or tryptophan. Fields, in order: clone size, D gene, V gene, J gene, CDR3 protein, CDR3 DNA. The D gene is left open where the match is weak. Some rows have no size entry. The others give once, few or many, or a class for an expanded clone.

>few|TRBD2|TRBV29-1|TRBJ2-3
CSVDGDYRTDTQYF
TGCAGCGTTGACGGGGACTACCGCACAGATACGCAGTATTTT
>NA|NA|TRBV7-9|TRBJ2-1
CASSLPGRGEQFF
TGTGCCAGCAGCTTACCAGGGCGGGGTGAGCAGTTCTTC
>few|TRBD1|TRBV28|TRBJ2-7
CASSFLANRGDEQYF
TGTGCCAGCAGTTTCCTCGCGAACAGGGGAGACGAGCAGTACTTC
>NA|NA|TRBV9|TRBJ2-1
CASSVAASYEQFF
TGTGCCAGCAGCGTAGCAGCTAGCTATGAGCAGTTCTTC
>few|TRBD1|TRBV7-9|TRBJ2-3
CASSSGTGSTDTQYF
TGTGCCAGCAGCTCCGGGACAGGTAGCACAGATACGCAGTATTTT
>NA|NA|TRBV11-2|TRBJ2-1
CASSLLWGDPKRHEQFF
TGTGCCAGCAGCCTATTATGGGGGGACCCCAAACGCCATGAGCAGTTCTTC
>NA|NA|TRBV18|TRBJ2-1
CASSPQAYNEQFF
TGTGCCAGCTCACCCCAGGCCTACAATGAGCAGTTCTTC
>NA|NA|TRBV27|TRBJ2-1
CASSLLGNYNEQFF
TGTGCCAGCAGTCTACTCGGAAACTACAATGAGCAGTTCTTC
>NA|TRBD2|TRBV28|TRBJ2-6
CASRRREGASSGANVLTF
TGTGCCAGCCGCCGGAGGGAGGGAGCCTCCTCTGGGGCCAACGTCCTGACTTTC
>many|TRBD1|TRBV12-3/TRBV12-4|TRBJ1-1
CASSLRGLNTEAFF
TGTGCCAGCAGTCTGAGGGGGCTGAACACTGAAGCTTTCTTT
>many|NA|TRBV11-2|TRBJ2-3
CASSFSGSSTDTQYF
TGTGCCAGCAGCTTCAGCGGCTCCAGCACAGATACGCAGTATTTT
>many|NA|TRBV5-1|TRBJ2-3
CASSLVPGPDTQYF
TGCGCCAGCAGCTTGGTTCCGGGTCCAGATACGCAGTATTTT
>few|NA|TRBV7-9|TRBJ2-5
CASSLVQHETQYF
TGTGCCAGCAGCTTAGTACAGCACGAGACCCAGTACTTC
>NA|NA|TRBV10-1|TRBJ2-2
CASNGQSNTGELFF
TGCGCCAGCAACGGACAGTCCAACACCGGGGAGCTGTTTTTT
>NA|TRBD1|TRBV6-2/TRBV6-3|TRBJ2-1
CASSYSAGGYNEQFF
TGTGCCAGCAGTTACTCCGCAGGGGGCTACAATGAGCAGTTCTTC
>NA|TRBD2|TRBV5-1|TRBJ2-2
CASSASGSVDTGELFF
TGCGCCAGCAGCGCCAGCGGGAGCGTCGACACCGGGGAGCTGTTTTTT
>NA|TRBD1|TRBV6-5|TRBJ2-7
CASSYERQGAYEQYF
TGTGCCAGCAGTTACGAGAGACAGGGAGCCTACGAGCAGTACTTC
>few|TRBD1|TRBV19|TRBJ2-2
CASSFRDSNTGELFF
TGTGCCAGTAGTTTCCGGGACAGCAACACCGGGGAGCTGTTTTTT
>few|NA|TRBV6-5|TRBJ1-1
CASSYLRGNTEAFF
TGTGCCAGCAGTTACCTAAGGGGAAACACTGAAGCTTTCTTT
>few|NA|TRBV4-3|TRBJ1-3
CASSQDHRASSGNTIYF
TGCGCCAGCAGCCAAGATCATAGGGCCAGCTCTGGAAACACCATATATTTT
>few|NA|TRBV27|TRBJ2-7
CASSSKDGSYEQYF
TGTGCCAGCAGTTCGAAGGACGGTTCCTACGAGCAGTACTTC
>NA|NA|TRBV18|TRBJ1-1
CASSLQGGLNTEAFF
TGTGCCAGCTCACTACAAGGGGGTTTGAACACTGAAGCTTTCTTT
>NA|NA|TRBV6-2/TRBV6-3|TRBJ1-2
CASRGGGRQRNYGYTF
TGTGCCAGCAGGGGAGGAGGACGGCAACGCAACTATGGCTACACCTTC
>NA|TRBD1|TRBV7-2|TRBJ1-1
CASSPHRQGASNTEAFF
TGTGCCAGCAGCCCGCACCGACAGGGGGCGTCAAACACTGAAGCTTTCTTT
>NA|TRBD2|TRBV6-1|TRBJ2-7
CASSHLAGGNEQYF
TGTGCCAGCAGTCATCTAGCGGGAGGAAACGAGCAGTACTTC
>few|NA|TRBV11-2|TRBJ2-7
CASSATSQAYEQYF
TGTGCCAGCAGCGCCACTAGCCAAGCCTACGAGCAGTACTTC
>many|NA|TRBV11-2|TRBJ2-1
CASSPEGGGTTYNEQFF
TGTGCCAGCAGCCCCGAAGGGGGCGGGACTACCTACAATGAGCAGTTCTTC
>few|NA|TRBV5-4|TRBJ2-7
CASSYLPGGPRYEQYF
TGTGCCAGCAGTTACCTCCCCGGGGGCCCCCGCTACGAGCAGTACTTC
>NA|NA|TRBV7-2|TRBJ1-6
CASSVNALGSPLHF
TGTGCCAGCAGCGTAAACGCTTTGGGGTCACCCCTCCACTTT
>many|TRBD1|TRBV2|TRBJ1-2
CASRVQVGQGHGYTF
TGTGCCAGCAGGGTTCAGGTCGGACAGGGACATGGCTACACCTTC
>NA|NA|TRBV11-2|TRBJ2-3
CASSLNGGSADTQYF
TGTGCCAGCAGCTTGAATGGGGGAAGCGCAGATACGCAGTATTTT
>many|NA|TRBV28|TRBJ2-1
CASSGRSSYNEQFF
TGTGCCAGCAGTGGACGGAGCTCCTACAATGAGCAGTTCTTC
>few|TRBD2|TRBV7-2|TRBJ2-5
CASSLGPSGSTQETQYF
TGTGCCAGCAGCTTAGGTCCTAGCGGGAGTACCCAAGAGACCCAGTACTTC
>NA|TRBD2|TRBV7-2|TRBJ2-3
CASSLGALAGADTQYF
TGTGCCAGCAGCTTAGGGGCGCTAGCGGGGGCGGATACGCAGTATTTT
>few|NA|TRBV10-3|TRBJ2-5
CAISESTGTEETQYF
TGTGCCATCAGTGAGTCGACTGGGACCGAAGAGACCCAGTACTTC
>many|NA|TRBV7-8|TRBJ2-3
CASSSRNGGVGTDTQYF
TGTGCCAGCAGCTCCCGTAATGGTGGAGTCGGCACAGATACGCAGTATTTT
>NA|NA|TRBV4-1|TRBJ1-2
CASSHWKGWTYGYTF
TGCGCCAGCAGCCACTGGAAGGGATGGACCTATGGCTACACCTTC
>few|NA|TRBV9|TRBJ2-4
CAKNIQYF
TGTGCCAAAAACATTCAGTACTTC
>few|TRBD1|TRBV7-6|TRBJ1-6
CASSQGQSSYNSPLHF
TGTGCCAGCAGCCAGGGACAGAGCTCCTATAATTCACCCCTCCACTTT
>few|NA|TRBV14|TRBJ2-3
CVSSQGYHTDTQYF
TGTGTCAGCAGCCAAGGGTACCACACAGATACGCAGTATTTT
>few|TRBD1|TRBV20-1|TRBJ2-1
CSATQGARNEQFF
TGCAGTGCTACCCAGGGGGCGCGGAATGAGCAGTTCTTC
>NA|NA|TRBV7-2|TRBJ2-3
CASSPPPADTQYF
TGTGCCAGCAGCCCCCCCCCGGCAGATACGCAGTATTTT
>NA|NA|TRBV29-1|TRBJ1-1
CSVDTGQNTEAFF
TGCAGCGTTGACACAGGCCAGAACACTGAAGCTTTCTTT
>few|NA|TRBV7-2|TRBJ2-7
CASSPQHDSYEQYF
TGTGCCAGCAGCCCCCAGCATGACTCCTACGAGCAGTACTTC
>NA|NA|TRBV20-1|TRBJ1-2
CSASIGVSNYGYTF
TGCAGTGCTAGTATCGGTGTATCTAACTATGGCTACACCTTC
>NA|TRBD2|TRBV3-1|TRBJ2-7
CASSHPGGSSYEQYF
TGTGCCAGCAGCCATCCCGGGGGGAGCTCCTACGAGCAGTACTTC
>NA|NA|TRBV6-5|TRBJ2-7
CASSLDRGSGYEQYF
TGTGCCAGCAGCCTGGACAGAGGGTCGGGCTACGAGCAGTACTTC
>many|NA|TRBV11-2|TRBJ1-1
CASSLEKAGAFF
TGTGCCAGCAGCTTAGAAAAGGCGGGGGCTTTCTTT
>NA|NA|TRBV28|TRBJ2-1
CASLVLGEQFF
TGTGCCAGCCTCGTCCTAGGTGAGCAGTTCTTC
>many|NA|TRBV18|TRBJ1-2
CASSHDRFNYGYTF
TGTGCCAGCTCACACGACCGATTTAACTATGGCTACACCTTC